The clone carrying this T cell receptor beta chain was recorded at least ten times. Its antigen is undetermined. TCRdb redid the calling of the 5' RACE reads with MiXCR, one entry per CDR3 protein. The table has under 800,000 distinct CDR3 sequences, 21% seen once; the top ten hold more than 4%. The sample belongs to a study of identical twins. General study points: High-abundance cord blood beta clonotypes had fewer insertions; memory repertoires showed none.

Germline V CDR1 and CDR2: ENHRY, SYGVKD. Trimming took off 0 bases at V and 11 bases at J, with 13 bases between the two ends. This CDR3 contains 13 residues. These records were also assigned to another study, of T cells expressing NK-cell markers. In that study: Uncertainty persisted over the HCMV specificity of expanded NKG2C+ T cell clones.

Material for sequencing was PBMCs. The rearrangement joins TRBV10-3 to TRBJ1-1; D call uncertain. The receptor's source is a woman under 30 in good health. The CDR3 DNA reads TGTGCCATCAGTGAGTCGAATAAAAAAGGGGCTTTCTTT. This codes for CAISESNKKGAFF.